This TCR beta chain came from a study of T-cell memory formation after mild COVID-19. This clonotype was picked up a small number of times. TCRdb analysed the 5' RACE reads with MiXCR anew, one entry per CDR3 protein. The sample shows roughly 100,000 distinct CDR3 sequences, around an eighth of them seen only once. Germline loops: CDR1 SGHKS, CDR2 YYEKEE (reference sequence). The CDR3 is 14 amino acids. V lost 2 bases and J lost 8; bases outside the gene matches: 6. The clonotype originates from an adult woman who had mild COVID-19 (a few samples of this study predate the infection). Cell type and time point are not known. The V and J genes are TRBV5-5 and TRBJ2-2; 7 bases are a match to TRBD1. The sample was PBMCs or a T cell subset sorted from them (not recorded which). In DNA, the CDR3 is TGTGCCAGCAGCTTCTACAGGGGAACAGGGGAGCTGTTTTTT. It translates to CASSFYRGTGELFF.